This TCR beta chain was sequenced during a study of cytomegalovirus exposure and HLA in healthy donors. Study in general: The approximately 110 validation repertoires and the approximately 700 first-cohort repertoires shared a platform, a later analysis reported.

About this clone itself: Its antigen is unknown.

Study-wide points: Cytomegalovirus association was assigned to about 150 TCR beta chains. In vitro assays verified that a few CMV-associated chains recognized CMV antigens specifically.

Some clones are missing from TCRdb's copy, which holds only in-frame ones; the method was immunoSEQ multiplex PCR. The table lists roughly 130,000 clones, about 90% of them singletons, with roughly 3% in the top ten. The CDR3 totals 17 residues. Germline V gene lookup returns CDR1 SGHDT and CDR2 YYEEEE. The V end was cut by 1 base, the J end by 7 bases, with 20 bases between. Sequenced sample: PBMCs. The source is a man younger than 35 in good health and CMV-seronegative. The chain joins TRBV5-6 to TRBJ2-2; weak D call: TRBD2 (6 bases). For the CDR3, the DNA is TGTGCCAGCAGCTTGCTTGGCGGGGACGACTGGGGCGGGGAGCTGTTTTTT. Amino acids: CASSLLGGDDWGGELFF.